These 2 T cell receptor beta chains originate from one sample sequenced in a study of T-cell reconstitution after alpha-beta-depleted transplantation in children. Library preparation (for TCRbeta) was performed with unique molecular identifiers. MiXCR, applied by TCRdb to the PCR reads, yields one record per CDR3 protein. The repertoire consists of around 480,000 distinct CDR3 sequences, with around a third occurring once and the leading ten covering around 2.3%. Source: PBMCs from the stem cell graft donor, taken from the stem cell graft. Every receptor here comes from a human donor who donated a stem cell graft to a child with aplastic anemia.

The rearrangement uses TRBV7-6 and TRBJ1-3; TRBD1 matches 8 bases. The CDR3 covers 16 residues. Trimming cost V 5 bases and J 10 bases; bases outside gene matches: 16. CDR1 is SGHVS, CDR2 FNYEAQ, per germline. The CDR3 nucleotides are TGTGCCAGCAGCCACCCATTGCAGGACAGGGCCCCTACCATATATTTT. Translated: CASSHPLQDRAPTIYF.

The V and J genes are TRBV4-3 and TRBJ1-6, with 7 bases that match TRBD1. The trim removed 0 bases at V and 7 bases at J, leaving 6 bases unmatched. The CDR3 is made up of 16 amino acids. Germline V lookup: CDR1 LGHNA, CDR2 YSLEER. CDR3: CASSQDSSGGNSPLHF. In DNA form, the CDR3 reads TGCGCCAGCAGCCAAGATTCTTCAGGGGGGAATTCACCCCTCCACTTT.